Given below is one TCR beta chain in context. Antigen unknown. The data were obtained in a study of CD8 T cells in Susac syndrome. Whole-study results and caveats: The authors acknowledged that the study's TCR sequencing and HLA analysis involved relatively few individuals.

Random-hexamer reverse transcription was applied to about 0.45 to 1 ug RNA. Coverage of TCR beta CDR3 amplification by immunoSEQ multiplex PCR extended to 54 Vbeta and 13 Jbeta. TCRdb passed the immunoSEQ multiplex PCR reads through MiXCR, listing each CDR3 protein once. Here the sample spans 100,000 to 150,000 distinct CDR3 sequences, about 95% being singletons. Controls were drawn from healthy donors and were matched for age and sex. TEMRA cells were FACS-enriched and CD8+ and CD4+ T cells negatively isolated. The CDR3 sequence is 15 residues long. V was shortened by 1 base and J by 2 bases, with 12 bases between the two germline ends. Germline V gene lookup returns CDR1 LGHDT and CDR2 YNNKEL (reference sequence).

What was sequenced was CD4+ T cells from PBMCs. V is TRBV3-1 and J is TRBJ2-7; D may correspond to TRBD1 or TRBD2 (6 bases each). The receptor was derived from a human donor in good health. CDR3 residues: CASSQAQGGTYEQYF. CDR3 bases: TGTGCCAGCAGCCAAGCACAGGGAGGCACCTACGAGCAGTACTTC.